This TCR beta chain came from a study of shared clonotypes between healthy human individuals. Across the whole study: Two women and a few men aged 18 to 49 made up the donors.

The CDR3 totals 16 residues. Germline V gene lookup returns CDR1 SGDLS and CDR2 YYNGEE. The J segment lost 5 bases and the V segment lost 0 bases, leaving 8 bases of the junction unmatched. Once extracted for a subset, genomic DNA was divided evenly among several immunoSEQ plates. Data came from immunoSEQ multiplex PCR; TCRdb stores just in-frame clones and leaves some out. The sample shows 640,000 or so clones, approximately 75% of them seen only once. The rearrangement uses TRBV9 and TRBJ2-1; 7 nucleotides agree with TRBD2. The clonotype was recovered from a woman in her 30s in good health. Sequenced sample: memory CD4+ T cells sorted from blood. The subset is: CD45RA-negative fraction. The DNA of the CDR3 is TGTGCCAGCAGCGTAGTGTCTCTAGCGGTTCACAATGAGCAGTTCTTC. It is translated as CASSVVSLAVHNEQFF.